This T cell receptor (beta chain) was found in a study of T cell responses to AZD1222 COVID-19 vaccine. Measured with immunoSEQ multiplex PCR; TCRdb has only the in-frame clones, and not every one. The sample holds about 120,000 clones; 80% to 90% are singletons and the top ten take just under 9.5%. A word on this clone: Its antigen is as yet unknown.

Study-wide results and caveats: Reportedly, nearly half of unique spike TCRs recognized epitopes outside B.1.351/B.1.1.7 mutations. Donors, mostly white British, included more females; clonal diversity was possibly underestimated. CD4 TCRs linked to vaccination spanned spike, dominating at 160-218 and 743-854.

The receptor comes from an adult in good health. The sequencing used peripheral blood, collected on day 0 of AZD1222 vaccination.

The CDR3: CASSRDRAANYGYTF. The CDR3 DNA follows: TGTGCCAGCAGCCGGGACAGGGCGGCTAACTATGGCTACACCTTC. The rearrangement links TRBV5-4 to TRBJ1-2, with 9 bases that match TRBD1. The CDR3 spans 15 residues. Unmatched junction bases numbered 4, after V lost 4 bases and J lost 0 bases. Germline CDR1 reads SGHNT; CDR2 reads YYREEE (reference sequence).